This is a list of T cell receptor beta chains from one sample in a study of cytotoxic CD8 clonotypes in ibrutinib-treated CLL. The assay was immunoSEQ multiplex PCR, and TCRdb's table has in-frame clones only and misses some. The table includes approximately 340,000 clones, over 55% detected once. The sequencing here drew on PBMCs, taken after 36 months of ibrutinib treatment. The source of these receptors is a human donor with chronic lymphocytic leukemia. The CDR3 runs from the conserved cysteine through the conserved F or W. Fields, in order: V gene, clone size, D gene, J gene, CDR3 DNA, CDR3 protein. D genes are given only for firm matches. Not all rows give a size; the values are once, few, many and, for expanded clones, a class.

v_gene: TRBV5-1; abundance: .; d_gene: .; j_gene: TRBJ1-1; CDR3nt: TGCGCCAGCAGCTTGTTGGCAAGGGCGGACACTGAAGCTTTCTTT; CDR3aa: CASSLLARADTEAFF
v_gene: TRBV7-6; abundance: .; d_gene: .; j_gene: TRBJ1-2; CDR3nt: TGTGCCAGCAGCTTAGATGACAGGCCAGGGCCTAACTATGGCTACACCTTC; CDR3aa: CASSLDDRPGPNYGYTF
v_gene: TRBV5-1; abundance: few; d_gene: .; j_gene: TRBJ1-4; CDR3nt: TGCGCCAGCAGCTTGGGGGGCGTGGGTGAAAAACTGTTTTTT; CDR3aa: CASSLGGVGEKLFF
v_gene: TRBV5-4; abundance: .; d_gene: .; j_gene: TRBJ2-2; CDR3nt: TGTGCCAGCAGCTTGGACACCGGGGAGCTGTTTTTT; CDR3aa: CASSLDTGELFF
v_gene: TRBV7-9; abundance: once; d_gene: TRBD1; j_gene: TRBJ1-1; CDR3nt: TGTGCCAGCAGGCGGACAGGGATGGGCATGAACACTGAAGCTTTCTTT; CDR3aa: CASRRTGMGMNTEAFF
v_gene: TRBV5-6; abundance: .; d_gene: TRBD1; j_gene: TRBJ2-1; CDR3nt: TGTGCCAGCAGCTGGACCGGGACAGGGTACAATGAGCAGTTCTTC; CDR3aa: CASSWTGTGYNEQFF
v_gene: TRBV6-5; abundance: .; d_gene: .; j_gene: TRBJ1-2; CDR3nt: TGTGCCAGCAGTTACTCGCCAGGTTTTAACTATGGCTACACCTTC; CDR3aa: CASSYSPGFNYGYTF
v_gene: TRBV5-6; abundance: .; d_gene: TRBD2; j_gene: TRBJ2-7; CDR3nt: TGTGCCAGCAGCCCTTTTGTAGTTCTAGCGGGAGCCGCCTACGAGCAGTACTTC; CDR3aa: CASSPFVVLAGAAYEQYF
v_gene: TRBV5-4; abundance: once; d_gene: TRBD2; j_gene: TRBJ2-2; CDR3nt: TGTGCCAGCAGCCTTAGCGGGAGCTTTACCGGGGAGCTGTTTTTT; CDR3aa: CASSLSGSFTGELFF
v_gene: TRBV4-1; abundance: .; d_gene: .; j_gene: TRBJ1-2; CDR3nt: TGCGCCAGCAGCCAAGCCGTGAGGAGTAACTATGGCTACACCTTC; CDR3aa: CASSQAVRSNYGYTF
v_gene: TRBV2; abundance: .; d_gene: TRBD1; j_gene: TRBJ2-5; CDR3nt: TGTGCCAGCTATAGGGGGCGCAGCATTGAGACCCAGTACTTC; CDR3aa: CASYRGRSIETQYF
v_gene: TRBV19; abundance: .; d_gene: .; j_gene: TRBJ2-7; CDR3nt: TGTGCCAGTAGTATAGCAGGGCAGACCTCCTACGAGCAGTACTTC; CDR3aa: CASSIAGQTSYEQYF
v_gene: TRBV9; abundance: .; d_gene: .; j_gene: TRBJ2-1; CDR3nt: TGTGCCAGCAGCGTAGGTCCTAAGCCAGGAGGAGACTACAATGAGCAGTTCTTC; CDR3aa: CASSVGPKPGGDYNEQFF
v_gene: TRBV5-1; abundance: .; d_gene: .; j_gene: TRBJ2-7; CDR3nt: TGCGCCAGCAGCTTGGTAGCGACAGAGTACGAGCAGTACTTC; CDR3aa: CASSLVATEYEQYF
v_gene: TRBV9; abundance: .; d_gene: .; j_gene: TRBJ1-1; CDR3nt: TGTGCCAGCAGCGTAGGGTGGGCACAAAAAGCTTTCTTT; CDR3aa: CASSVGWAQKAFF
v_gene: TRBV19; abundance: .; d_gene: .; j_gene: TRBJ2-5; CDR3nt: TGTGCCAGTAGTATACGGGGGCCAGGGTTGCTGGAGACCCAGTACTTC; CDR3aa: CASSIRGPGLLETQYF
v_gene: TRBV5-1; abundance: .; d_gene: TRBD1; j_gene: TRBJ2-7; CDR3nt: TGCGCCAGCAGTTCACTGACAGGGATCTCCTACGAGCAGTACTTC; CDR3aa: CASSSLTGISYEQYF
v_gene: TRBV27; abundance: .; d_gene: TRBD1; j_gene: TRBJ1-5; CDR3nt: TGTGCCAGCAGCCGGGGGACAGGGTTCAATCAGCCCCAGCATTTT; CDR3aa: CASSRGTGFNQPQHF
v_gene: TRBV7-3; abundance: .; d_gene: .; j_gene: TRBJ2-3; CDR3nt: TGTGCCAGCAGCCCCCCCGGGGACCCAGATACGCAGTATTTT; CDR3aa: CASSPPGDPDTQYF
v_gene: TRBV10-2; abundance: .; d_gene: .; j_gene: TRBJ2-2; CDR3nt: TGCGCCAGCAGTTCCCTGGGGGCGCCCACCGGGGAGCTGTTTTTT; CDR3aa: CASSSLGAPTGELFF
v_gene: TRBV27; abundance: .; d_gene: .; j_gene: TRBJ2-2; CDR3nt: TGTGCCAGCAGAGCGCTGGGACTGGGTTTTAACACCGGGGAGCTGTTTTTT; CDR3aa: CASRALGLGFNTGELFF
v_gene: TRBV6-1; abundance: .; d_gene: .; j_gene: TRBJ1-2; CDR3nt: TGTGCCAGCAGTGAATCCGGGGGCGCAGCTAACTATGGCTACACCTTC; CDR3aa: CASSESGGAANYGYTF
v_gene: TRBV5-1; abundance: .; d_gene: .; j_gene: TRBJ2-3; CDR3nt: TGCGCCAGCAGCCCCTGGACAGCCACAGATACGCAGTATTTT; CDR3aa: CASSPWTATDTQYF
v_gene: TRBV10-3; abundance: .; d_gene: TRBD2; j_gene: TRBJ2-1; CDR3nt: TGTGCCATCAGTGACACAGGCGGGAGGGCTGGTGAGCAGTTCTTC; CDR3aa: CAISDTGGRAGEQFF
v_gene: TRBV11-2; abundance: .; d_gene: .; j_gene: TRBJ2-3; CDR3nt: TGTGCCAGCAGTTCTGTCGGGGCATCCACAGATACGCAGTATTTT; CDR3aa: CASSSVGASTDTQYF
v_gene: TRBV6-5; abundance: once; d_gene: TRBD2; j_gene: TRBJ2-3; CDR3nt: TGTGCCAGCAAACTCGGGGGGGGTACAGATACGCAGTATTTT; CDR3aa: CASKLGGGTDTQYF
v_gene: TRBV2; abundance: .; d_gene: .; j_gene: TRBJ1-4; CDR3nt: TGTGCCAGCAGTAAAGATCGGGCCTCTAATGAAAAACTGTTTTTT; CDR3aa: CASSKDRASNEKLFF
v_gene: TRBV19; abundance: few; d_gene: .; j_gene: TRBJ2-3; CDR3nt: TGTGCCAGTAGTGACGGATACACAGATACGCAGTATTTT; CDR3aa: CASSDGYTDTQYF
v_gene: TRBV5-3; abundance: .; d_gene: .; j_gene: TRBJ2-7; CDR3nt: TGTGCCAGAAGCTATCCCCGGGGCGAGCAGTACTTC; CDR3aa: CARSYPRGEQYF
v_gene: TRBV7-3; abundance: .; d_gene: .; j_gene: TRBJ2-1; CDR3nt: TGTGCCAGCAGCCCAGACCATTACAATGAGCAGTTCTTC; CDR3aa: CASSPDHYNEQFF
v_gene: TRBV19; abundance: few; d_gene: .; j_gene: TRBJ2-2; CDR3nt: TGTGCCAGTAGTATATACAGGGCGAACGGGGAGCTGTTTTTT; CDR3aa: CASSIYRANGELFF
v_gene: TRBV5-1; abundance: .; d_gene: TRBD1; j_gene: TRBJ2-7; CDR3nt: TGCGCCAGCAGCTGGCGGGACAGGGGGCAGGACGAGCAGTACTTC; CDR3aa: CASSWRDRGQDEQYF
v_gene: TRBV2; abundance: .; d_gene: .; j_gene: TRBJ1-2; CDR3nt: TGTGCCAGCAGGCAAGGAAACTATGGCTACACCTTC; CDR3aa: CASRQGNYGYTF
v_gene: TRBV5-4; abundance: .; d_gene: TRBD1; j_gene: TRBJ2-7; CDR3nt: TGTGCCAGCAGCTTAGGCACCGGGACAGGGGGCAACGAGCAGTACTTC; CDR3aa: CASSLGTGTGGNEQYF
v_gene: TRBV6-6; abundance: .; d_gene: .; j_gene: TRBJ1-6; CDR3nt: TGTGCCAGCAGTACTTACGGGGTTAATAATTCACCCCTCCACTTT; CDR3aa: CASSTYGVNNSPLHF
v_gene: TRBV9; abundance: few; d_gene: .; j_gene: TRBJ1-2; CDR3nt: TGTGCCAGCGAAGAGGTCACCAATGGCTACACCTTC; CDR3aa: CASEEVTNGYTF
v_gene: TRBV25-1; abundance: .; d_gene: TRBD1; j_gene: TRBJ2-4; CDR3nt: TGTGCCAGCAGTGATTTTCGGACAGGGTTAGGGAACATTCAGTACTTC; CDR3aa: CASSDFRTGLGNIQYF
v_gene: TRBV21-1; abundance: .; d_gene: .; j_gene: TRBJ2-2; CDR3nt: TGTGCCAGCAGGAGGGTCGAGGGACTAGCGGGAGCGAACACCGGGGAGCTGTTTTTT; CDR3aa: CASRRVEGLAGANTGELFF
v_gene: TRBV21-1; abundance: .; d_gene: .; j_gene: TRBJ1-1; CDR3nt: TGTGCCCGCAAGAGGGAAGCTTTCTTT; CDR3aa: CARKREAFF
v_gene: TRBV7-2; abundance: .; d_gene: .; j_gene: TRBJ1-3; CDR3nt: TGTGCCAGCAGCTTAAAGGCTGGAAACACCATATATTTT; CDR3aa: CASSLKAGNTIYF
v_gene: TRBV29-1; abundance: once; d_gene: TRBD1; j_gene: TRBJ2-7; CDR3nt: TGCAGCGCTAACGAGGACAGGGTCACCTACGAGCAGTACTTC; CDR3aa: CSANEDRVTYEQYF
v_gene: TRBV27; abundance: .; d_gene: TRBD1; j_gene: TRBJ2-1; CDR3nt: TGTGCCAGCAGTGGGGGACAGGGGAATGAGCAGTTCTTC; CDR3aa: CASSGGQGNEQFF
v_gene: TRBV5-4; abundance: .; d_gene: .; j_gene: TRBJ1-2; CDR3nt: TGTGCCAGCAGCTTCGACCAGGGATTCGGCTATGGCTACACCTTC; CDR3aa: CASSFDQGFGYGYTF
v_gene: TRBV5-1; abundance: .; d_gene: .; j_gene: TRBJ1-1; CDR3nt: TGCGCCAGCAGCTTTGGCTTGGGGACTGAAGCTTTCTTT; CDR3aa: CASSFGLGTEAFF
v_gene: TRBV9; abundance: .; d_gene: .; j_gene: TRBJ2-7; CDR3nt: TGTGCCAGCAGCGTAGATCTAGCTCTGGGCTCCTACGAGCAGTACTTC; CDR3aa: CASSVDLALGSYEQYF
v_gene: TRBV19; abundance: .; d_gene: .; j_gene: TRBJ2-7; CDR3nt: TGTGCCAGTAGTCGGGGCCCGGCAGACTCCTACGAGCAGTACTTC; CDR3aa: CASSRGPADSYEQYF
v_gene: TRBV5-6; abundance: .; d_gene: TRBD1; j_gene: TRBJ1-2; CDR3nt: TGTGCCAGCAGCTACCAGACAGGGCACTATGGCTACACCTTC; CDR3aa: CASSYQTGHYGYTF
v_gene: TRBV6-5; abundance: .; d_gene: TRBD2; j_gene: TRBJ2-7; CDR3nt: TGTGCCAGCAGCCTAGGACTAGCGGGAATGTACGAGCAGTACTTC; CDR3aa: CASSLGLAGMYEQYF
v_gene: TRBV6-5; abundance: .; d_gene: .; j_gene: TRBJ2-7; CDR3nt: TGTGCCAGCAGTTACTCGGGCGACGCAGACTACGAGCAGTACTTC; CDR3aa: CASSYSGDADYEQYF
v_gene: TRBV10-3; abundance: few; d_gene: TRBD2; j_gene: TRBJ2-1; CDR3nt: TGTGCCATCAGTATAGTTACCAACCTTAGCGGGAGCTCCTACAATGAGCAGTTCTTC; CDR3aa: CAISIVTNLSGSSYNEQFF
v_gene: TRBV21-1; abundance: .; d_gene: .; j_gene: TRBJ2-7; CDR3nt: TGTGCCAGCAGCAAAGAGAACAGGGGCTCCTACGAGCAGTACTTC; CDR3aa: CASSKENRGSYEQYF
v_gene: TRBV9; abundance: .; d_gene: .; j_gene: TRBJ2-7; CDR3nt: TGTGCCAGCAGCCTAACCAGGAGCTCCTACGAGCAGTACTTC; CDR3aa: CASSLTRSSYEQYF
v_gene: TRBV5-4; abundance: .; d_gene: TRBD1; j_gene: TRBJ2-7; CDR3nt: TGTGCCAGCAGCCCTCGGACAGGTTCTTCCTACGAGCAGTACTTC; CDR3aa: CASSPRTGSSYEQYF
v_gene: TRBV7-2; abundance: .; d_gene: .; j_gene: TRBJ1-4; CDR3nt: TGTGCCAGCAGCCCATCAGCCCAAAATGAAAAACTGTTTTTT; CDR3aa: CASSPSAQNEKLFF
v_gene: TRBV11-3; abundance: few; d_gene: TRBD1; j_gene: TRBJ2-1; CDR3nt: TGTGCCAGCAGCTCAAGACAGGGGGCGCGGGGTGAGCAGTTCTTC; CDR3aa: CASSSRQGARGEQFF
v_gene: TRBV12-5; abundance: .; d_gene: TRBD2; j_gene: TRBJ2-5; CDR3nt: TGTGCTAGTGCCTTGACTAGCCAGCAAGAGACCCAGTACTTC; CDR3aa: CASALTSQQETQYF
v_gene: TRBV18; abundance: .; d_gene: TRBD2; j_gene: TRBJ2-7; CDR3nt: TGTGCCAGCTCACCAAGCGGGGACGAGCAGTACTTC; CDR3aa: CASSPSGDEQYF
v_gene: TRBV20-1; abundance: .; d_gene: .; j_gene: TRBJ1-1; CDR3nt: TGCAGTCTCCCCCTACAGGTGGGTTTGTTT; CDR3aa: CSLPLQVGLF
v_gene: TRBV11-2; abundance: .; d_gene: .; j_gene: TRBJ2-3; CDR3nt: TGTGCCAGCAGCTTTTACGGGGCGAGCACAGATACGCAGTATTTT; CDR3aa: CASSFYGASTDTQYF